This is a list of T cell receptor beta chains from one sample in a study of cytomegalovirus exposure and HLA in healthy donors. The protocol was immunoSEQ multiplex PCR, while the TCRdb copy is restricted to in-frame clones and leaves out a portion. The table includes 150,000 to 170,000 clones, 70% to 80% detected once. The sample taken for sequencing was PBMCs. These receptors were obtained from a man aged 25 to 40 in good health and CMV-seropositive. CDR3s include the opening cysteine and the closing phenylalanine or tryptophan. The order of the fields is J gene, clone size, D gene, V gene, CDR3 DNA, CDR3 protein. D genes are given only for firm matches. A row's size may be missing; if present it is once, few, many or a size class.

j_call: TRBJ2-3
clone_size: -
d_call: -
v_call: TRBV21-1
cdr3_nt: TGTGCCAGCAGCAAAGCCCGGAACAGGGTAACTTACACAGATACGCAGTATTTT
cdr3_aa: CASSKARNRVTYTDTQYF

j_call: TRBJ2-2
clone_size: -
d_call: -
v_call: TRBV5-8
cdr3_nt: TGTGCCAGCAGCTTTCGGGGAGCCGGGGAGCTGTTTTTT
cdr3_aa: CASSFRGAGELFF

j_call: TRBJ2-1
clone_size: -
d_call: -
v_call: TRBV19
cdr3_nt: TGTGCCAGTAGTATAGGGTCCAGGTGGGGGCCTGAGCAGTTCTTC
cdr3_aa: CASSIGSRWGPEQFF

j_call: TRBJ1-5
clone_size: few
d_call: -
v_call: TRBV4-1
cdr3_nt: TGCGCCAGCAGCCAAGGGTGGAGACAGCCCCAGCATTTT
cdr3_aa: CASSQGWRQPQHF

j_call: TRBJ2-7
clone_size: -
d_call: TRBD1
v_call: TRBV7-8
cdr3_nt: TGTGCCAGCAGCTTAGACCGGGACAGGGGAAAGCACTACGAGCAGTACTTC
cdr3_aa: CASSLDRDRGKHYEQYF

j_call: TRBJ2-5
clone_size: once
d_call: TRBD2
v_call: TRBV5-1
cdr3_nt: TGCGCCAGCAGCTTGTCTAGCGGGATAATGGAGACCCAGTACTTC
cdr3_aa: CASSLSSGIMETQYF

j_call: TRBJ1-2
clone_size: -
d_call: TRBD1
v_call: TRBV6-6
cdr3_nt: TGTGCCAGCAGTTACGGCGGACAGGGGGATGGCTACACCTTC
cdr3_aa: CASSYGGQGDGYTF

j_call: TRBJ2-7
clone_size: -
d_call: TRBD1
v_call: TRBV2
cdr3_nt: TGTGCCAGCAAGCGACAGGGTCTAACCTACGAGCAGTACTTC
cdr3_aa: CASKRQGLTYEQYF

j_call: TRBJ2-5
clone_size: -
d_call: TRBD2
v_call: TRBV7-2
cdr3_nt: TGTGCCAGCAGGGTCGGGGAGGGGCTGGGGACCCAGTACTTC
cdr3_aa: CASRVGEGLGTQYF

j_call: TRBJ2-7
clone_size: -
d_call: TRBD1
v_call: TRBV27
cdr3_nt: TGTGCCAGCAGTAGGACAGGGGCGAGGGAGCAGTACTTC
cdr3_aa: CASSRTGAREQYF

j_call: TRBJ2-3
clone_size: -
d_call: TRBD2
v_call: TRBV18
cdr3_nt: TGTGCCAGCTCACCACCGACTAGCGGGAGGGCAGATACGCAGTATTTT
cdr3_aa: CASSPPTSGRADTQYF

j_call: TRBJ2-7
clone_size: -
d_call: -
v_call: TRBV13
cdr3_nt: TGTGCCAGCAGCTTAGGACAGGGTTACGAGCAGTACTTC
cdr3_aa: CASSLGQGYEQYF

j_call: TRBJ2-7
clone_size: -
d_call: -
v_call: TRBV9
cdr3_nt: TGTGCCAGCAGCACCGGCGGAGGGGGCTCCGAGCAGTACTTC
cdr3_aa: CASSTGGGGSEQYF

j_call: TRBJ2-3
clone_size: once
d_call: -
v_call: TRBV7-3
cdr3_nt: TGTGCCAGCAGCCCCACCTCGCGGGTGCGCACAGATACGCAGTATTTT
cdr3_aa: CASSPTSRVRTDTQYF

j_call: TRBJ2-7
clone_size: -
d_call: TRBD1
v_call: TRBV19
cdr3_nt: TGTGCCAGTCCTACCCCAGTAACGGGACAGGGCCTATACGAGCAGTACTTC
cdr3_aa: CASPTPVTGQGLYEQYF

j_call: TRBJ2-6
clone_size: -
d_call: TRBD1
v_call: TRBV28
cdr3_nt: TGTGCCAGCAGTTCCCAACGGGACAGGGGGCGTGGGTCCAACGTCCTGACTTTC
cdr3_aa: CASSSQRDRGRGSNVLTF

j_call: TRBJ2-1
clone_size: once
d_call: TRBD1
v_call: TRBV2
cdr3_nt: TGTGCCAGCAGTGAAGATTTTGGCAGGGGGCTCGTTTACAATGAGCAGTTCTTC
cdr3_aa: CASSEDFGRGLVYNEQFF

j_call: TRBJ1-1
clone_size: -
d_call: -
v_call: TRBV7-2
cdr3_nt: TGTGCCAGCAGCGGACAGACGAACACTGAAGCTTTCTTT
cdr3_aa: CASSGQTNTEAFF

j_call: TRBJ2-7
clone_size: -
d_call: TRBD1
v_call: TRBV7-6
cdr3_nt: TGTGCCAGCAGCTCGAACGACAGGGGGTACGAGCAGTACTTC
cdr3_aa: CASSSNDRGYEQYF

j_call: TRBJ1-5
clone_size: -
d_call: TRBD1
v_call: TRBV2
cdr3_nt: TGTGCCGGGCACCGGGACAGAAATCAGCCCCAGCATTTT
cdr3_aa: CAGHRDRNQPQHF

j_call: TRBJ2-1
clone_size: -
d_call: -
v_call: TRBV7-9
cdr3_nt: TGTGCCAGCAGCCGCGGGTCTGCGGTTCCTTACAATGAGCAGTTCTTC
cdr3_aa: CASSRGSAVPYNEQFF

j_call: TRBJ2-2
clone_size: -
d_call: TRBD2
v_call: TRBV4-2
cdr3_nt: TGTGCCAGCAGCCTCGAAGGTATAGCGGGAGAGGCGAACACCGGGGAGCTGTTTTTT
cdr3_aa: CASSLEGIAGEANTGELFF

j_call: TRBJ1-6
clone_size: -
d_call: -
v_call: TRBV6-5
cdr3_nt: TGTGCCAGCAGCTCAGGGAAATCCTATAATTCACCCCTCCACTTT
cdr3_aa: CASSSGKSYNSPLHF

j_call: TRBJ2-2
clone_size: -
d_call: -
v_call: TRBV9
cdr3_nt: TGTGCCAGCAGCGTAGCGAGACAGGTCACCGGGGAGCTGTTTTTT
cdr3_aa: CASSVARQVTGELFF

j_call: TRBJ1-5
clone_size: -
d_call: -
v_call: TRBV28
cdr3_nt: TGTGCCAGCAGTTTATCAGGGAATCAGCCCCAGCATTTT
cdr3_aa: CASSLSGNQPQHF

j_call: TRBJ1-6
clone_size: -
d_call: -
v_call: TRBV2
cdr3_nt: TGTGCCAGTAAAAGGACCCAAAGCGGGTCACCCCTCCACTTT
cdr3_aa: CASKRTQSGSPLHF

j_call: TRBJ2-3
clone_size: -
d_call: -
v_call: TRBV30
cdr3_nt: TGTGCCTGGAGTTCTGGGCGGTGGGGGGATGGCGCAGATACGCAGTATTTT
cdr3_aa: CAWSSGRWGDGADTQYF

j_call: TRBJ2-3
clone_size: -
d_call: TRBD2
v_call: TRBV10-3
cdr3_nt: TGTGCCACCCGGGGGGCCGCGGCGGGCGGGAGGGCAGATACGCAGTATTTT
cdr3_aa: CATRGAAAGGRADTQYF

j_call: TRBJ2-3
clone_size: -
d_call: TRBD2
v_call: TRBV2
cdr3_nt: TGTGCCAGCCGTGAGGGCTTGCGGGAGGGCACAGATACGCAGTATTTT
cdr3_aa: CASREGLREGTDTQYF

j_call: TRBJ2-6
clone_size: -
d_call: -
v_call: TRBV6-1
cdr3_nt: TGTGCCAGCAGTGAAGAGGGGACTGGGGCCAACGTCCTGACTTTC
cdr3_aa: CASSEEGTGANVLTF

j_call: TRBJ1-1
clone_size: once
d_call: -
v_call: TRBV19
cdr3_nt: TGTGCCAGTAGTATATCGGGGGTGAACACTGAAGCTTTCTTT
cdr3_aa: CASSISGVNTEAFF

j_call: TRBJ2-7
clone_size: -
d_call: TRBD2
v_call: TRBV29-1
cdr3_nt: TGCAGCGCCAGAATCGTAGCGGGAGACTACGAGCAGTACTTC
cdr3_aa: CSARIVAGDYEQYF

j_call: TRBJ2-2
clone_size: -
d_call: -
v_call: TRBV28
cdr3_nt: TGTGCCAGCAGTTTCCCACTATCGAACACCGGGGAGCTGTTTTTT
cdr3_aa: CASSFPLSNTGELFF

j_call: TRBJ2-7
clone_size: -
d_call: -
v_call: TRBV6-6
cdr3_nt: TGTGCCAGCAGCCCTGGACAGTCCTACGAGCAGTACTTC
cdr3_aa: CASSPGQSYEQYF

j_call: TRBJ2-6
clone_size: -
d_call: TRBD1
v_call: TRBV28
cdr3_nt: TGTGCCAGCAGTACAACAGGGGACCTATCTGGGGCCAACGTCCTGACTTTC
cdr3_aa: CASSTTGDLSGANVLTF